This T cell receptor beta chain was sequenced for a study of blood T cell repertoires in COVID-19 (dated by TCRdb to 2018 to 2021). General notes on the study: Collaborator samples came from the United States, Italy and Spain and covered acute and convalescent phases of COVID-19. HLA class I and class II types, where available, came from metadata supplied by the sample provider rather than from assay-based typing. The samples were drawn from two sources: the first 160 participants of the ongoing ImmuneRACE study, and 1,000 to 1,500 subjects contributed by 6 global collaborators. The repertoires were released in a freely available public database intended as a resource for research on the immune response to SARS-CoV-2. The prospective study material was composed of cDNA or gDNA derived from T cells, B-cell-depleted T cells, or PBMCs. The dataset comprised deeply sampled blood TCRbeta repertoires from subjects exposed to, actively infected with, or recovered from COVID-19. Sample metadata almost always included a de-identified subject ID, COVID-19 status, age in years and sex. Overall results and qualifications from the work: Clinical and demographic metadata were provided uncurated, with the amount varying by source and participant.

TCRbeta CDR3 regions were amplified from genomic DNA using the immunoSEQ Assay, a bias-controlled multiplex PCR. The original methods were these. The number of nucleated cells in each sample was estimated from the amplification of reference gene primers within the assay. Sequence reads were collapsed and filtered to measure the absolute abundance of every unique TCRbeta CDR3 rearrangement. For each sample, productive Simpson clonality was calculated by taking the square root of Simpson's diversity index across productive rearrangements. As stored in TCRdb, this immuneACCESS dataset retains in-frame rearrangements with V and J assigned. A fraction of the clones does not appear; measured against another copy, unresolved V genes explain less than half of the discrepancy, and the remainder lacks a known reason. Clonal size and the V and J genes are those of that table, whereas D and trimming came from the DNA. The sample table shows about 410,000 clones, and approximately 90% are seen once. The ten largest clonotypes hold 1.5% to 1.7% of the sample.

Notes on this clone: The antigen it binds to is not known. No base quality values were provided; no much bigger clone lies one nucleotide off.

One collaborating source in Seattle enrolled patients while the patients were actively infected and followed the patients over time throughout the course of disease. Whole blood was collected in K2EDTA tubes by collaborating institutions according to the institutions' own protocols. For TCRbeta analysis, collaborators shipped samples as frozen whole blood, isolated PBMCs, or DNA extracted from either of those sample types. The cysteine opens and the phenylalanine closes a CDR3 of 17 amino acids. The read is trimmed to its CDR3 DNA, 51 bases read in frame from base 1. The germline V gene (reference sequence) specifies MNHEY as CDR1 and SMNVEV as CDR2. The V end loses 7 bases and the J end loses 5 bases, and a stretch of 26 bases separates them.

This TCR was sampled from a woman in her thirties or forties with COVID-19, enrolled during active disease. Sequencing was done on a sample of peripheral blood. Here the chain combines TRBV27 and TRBJ1-2; a tentative D call is TRBD1 (5 bases match). The DNA sequence follows: TGTGCCAGCACCCATTTAAAAGGGGCGCAGGGATATTATGGCTACACCTTC. It translates to CASTHLKGAQGYYGYTF.